What follows describes a single TCR beta chain. This sample stems from a study of blood T cell repertoires in COVID-19. Overall study context: T cells, B-cell-depleted T cells, or PBMCs provided the cDNA or gDNA that served as material.

Original methodology: Amplification of reference gene primers provided the estimated nucleated cell counts. Only in-frame clones appear in the TCRdb table, and some are missing; sequencing was by immunoSEQ multiplex PCR. The DNA gave D and trimming, while V, J and clone size come from that table. The data show 200,000 to 250,000 clones, 70% to 90% seen once. Symptom resolution, clearance, or two negative PCRs marked the recovered donors of Cohort 3. The CDR3 spans 17 residues. The V end was cut by 1 base, the J end by 6 bases, with 19 bases between. The germline V gene has CDR1 SGHDT and CDR2 YYEEEE. The sample was PBMCs or T cells enriched from blood (not recorded which). The rearrangement joins TRBV5-6 to TRBJ2-2; the D gene is possibly TRBD2 (5 bases). This TCR came from a man between 40 and 49 years old who had recovered from COVID-19. This CDR3 is CASSLYGQDLWAGELFF. The CDR3 DNA reads as TGTGCCAGCAGCTTGTACGGGCAGGACTTATGGGCCGGGGAGCTGTTTTTT.